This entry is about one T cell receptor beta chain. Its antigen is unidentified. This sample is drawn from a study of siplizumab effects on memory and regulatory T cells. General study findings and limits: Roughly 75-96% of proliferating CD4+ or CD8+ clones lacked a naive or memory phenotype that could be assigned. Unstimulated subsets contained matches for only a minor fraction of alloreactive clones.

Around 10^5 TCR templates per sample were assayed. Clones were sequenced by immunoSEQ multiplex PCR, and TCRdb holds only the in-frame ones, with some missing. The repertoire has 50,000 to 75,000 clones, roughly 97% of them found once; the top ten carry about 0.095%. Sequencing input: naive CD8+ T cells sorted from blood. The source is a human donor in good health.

As DNA, the CDR3 is TGTGCCAGCAGAACGGGCAGGGGGGACACTGAAGCTTTCTTT. The encoded protein is CASRTGRGDTEAFF. The genes are TRBV2 and TRBJ1-1; 7 nucleotides line up with TRBD1. Germline CDR1 SNHLY, CDR2 FYNNEI. J gave up 3 bases and V 6 bases, and 7 bases lay outside the gene matches. There are 14 residues in the CDR3. Filled out from reference TRBV2 and TRBJ1-1, the complete variable domain reads EPEVTQTPSHQVTQMGQEVILRCVPISNHLYFYWYRQILGQKVEFLVSFYNNEISEKSEIFDDQFSVERPDGSNFTLKIRSTKLEDSAMYFCASRTGRGDTEAFFGQGTRLTVV.